The present T cell receptor beta chain was sequenced within a study of control samples from healthy donors and cancer patients. This clone showed up just once. Only in-frame clones appear in the TCRdb table, and some are missing; sequencing was by immunoSEQ multiplex PCR. The profile covers some 28,000 clones, with 79% appearing a single time and 22% taken by the ten largest. The V and J ends lost 8 bases and 2 bases respectively, with 10 bases between them. This CDR3 spans 13 amino acids. CDR1 and CDR2 (germline): MNHEY, SMNVEV (reference sequence). Sequencing was carried out using PBMCs. The rearrangement joins TRBV27 to TRBJ2-1; D not resolved. The sequence came from a man aged 55 to 70 with head and neck cancer. In DNA form, the CDR3 reads TGTGCCAGCGCGACCCAAGCCTACAATGAGCAGTTCTTC. This translates into CASATQAYNEQFF.